These T cell receptor beta chains were read from a single sample in a study of blood T cell repertoires in COVID-19. Libraries were prepared by immunoSEQ multiplex PCR; TCRdb keeps only in-frame clonotypes and omits some of them. The top ten clones hold under 2% of a sample with 210,000 or so clones, roughly four fifths of them seen once. The sequenced sample consisted of PBMCs or T cells enriched from blood (not recorded which). These receptors were taken from a man in his 60s who had recovered from COVID-19. The CDR3 runs from the conserved cysteine through the conserved F or W. D genes are given only for firm matches. Clone size, where shown, is once, few, many, or a class for clones that have expanded.

TRBV19	TRBJ1-5	NA	NA	TGTGCCAGTAACATGCAGGGAGGGTTATCTCAGCCCCAGCATTTT	CASNMQGGLSQPQHF
TRBV2	TRBJ1-5	NA	NA	TGTGCCAGCAGTGAAGGCGCCGGGAGGCCCCTTAATCAGCCCCAGCATTTT	CASSEGAGRPLNQPQHF
TRBV5-6	TRBJ1-2	TRBD1	NA	TGTGCCAGCAGCTTTGGGGACAGGGGTGTCTATGGCTACACCTTC	CASSFGDRGVYGYTF
TRBV5-5	TRBJ1-2	NA	NA	TGTGCCAGCAGCTTCCAGTATGGCTACACCTTC	CASSFQYGYTF
TRBV11-2	TRBJ2-1	NA	NA	TGTGCCAGCAGATCAGGGTTTGAGCAGTTCTTC	CASRSGFEQFF
TRBV14	TRBJ2-7	TRBD1	NA	TGTGCCAGCAGCCAAGTTCCGGGACAGGGGGACCCAGGCGGTTACGAGCAGTACTTC	CASSQVPGQGDPGGYEQYF
TRBV19	TRBJ2-2	NA	NA	TGTGCCAGTAGTGTCGGACACCACACCGGGGAGCTGTTTTTT	CASSVGHHTGELFF
TRBV6-5	TRBJ1-4	NA	NA	TGTGCCAGCAGCCGAACAAGACAGAATGAAAAACTGTTTTTT	CASSRTRQNEKLFF
TRBV24-1	TRBJ2-5	NA	few	TGTGCCACCAGTGTTCCCCTCTGGGGCAGGGATGGGTCCCAAGAGACCCAGTACTTC	CATSVPLWGRDGSQETQYF
TRBV19	TRBJ1-5	NA	NA	TGTGCCAGTAGTATAGACGGGGTTAATCAGCCCCAGCATTTT	CASSIDGVNQPQHF
TRBV24-1	TRBJ2-1	TRBD1	NA	TGTGCCACCAGTGATCGACCGACAGGGCAGGTACACGATGAGCAGTTCTTC	CATSDRPTGQVHDEQFF
TRBV12-5	TRBJ2-3	NA	NA	TGTGCTAGTGGTGAGGATACGCAGTATTTT	CASGEDTQYF
TRBV9	TRBJ1-4	TRBD1	NA	TGTGCCAGCAGCATCACAGGGGGTACTTTGTCCTTT	CASSITGGTLSF
TRBV7-9	TRBJ1-4	TRBD1	NA	TGTGCCAGCAGCAATGGGGACAGCATGAATGAAAAACTGTTTTTT	CASSNGDSMNEKLFF
TRBV5-1	TRBJ2-1	TRBD2	NA	TGCGCCAGCACCACTGGGACTAGCGGGGATTTATACAATGAGCAGTTCTTC	CASTTGTSGDLYNEQFF
TRBV3-1/TRBV3-2	TRBJ1-6	NA	NA	TGTGCCAGCAGCCAAGATATCGGAGGAGGTTCACCCCTCCACTTT	CASSQDIGGGSPLHF
TRBV2	TRBJ1-2	TRBD1	few	TGTGCCAGCAGGCCGGGACAGGGTGTTTATGGCTACACCTTC	CASRPGQGVYGYTF
TRBV19	TRBJ2-1	TRBD1	NA	TGTGCCAGTAGGAAACTCCCGGGACAGGCTGCGGGTGAGCAGTTCTTC	CASRKLPGQAAGEQFF
TRBV9	TRBJ2-5	NA	NA	TGTGCCAGCAGCGTAGGGGGCACTCCAGGGGAGACCCAGTACTTC	CASSVGGTPGETQYF
TRBV5-8	TRBJ2-1	NA	NA	TGTGCCAGCAGCTTGATACGTTCAGGGTACAATGAGCAGTTCTTC	CASSLIRSGYNEQFF
TRBV6-2/TRBV6-3	TRBJ2-1	TRBD2	once	TGTGCCAGCAGTACGCAAGTACTAGCGGTCTCCTACAATGAGCAGTTCTTC	CASSTQVLAVSYNEQFF
TRBV11-3	TRBJ1-5	TRBD1	NA	TGTGCCAGCAGCCGCGGGACAGGGTGGAATCAGCCCCAGCATTTT	CASSRGTGWNQPQHF
TRBV24-1	TRBJ1-2	TRBD1	NA	TGTGCCACCAGTGAAACCCCCGGGACAGGGGTTGGCTATGGCTACACCTTC	CATSETPGTGVGYGYTF
TRBV6-2/TRBV6-3	TRBJ2-7	NA	NA	TGTGCCAGCAGCACCGGGGGTTACGAGCAGTACTTC	CASSTGGYEQYF
TRBV9	TRBJ2-3	NA	NA	TGTGCCAGCAGCGTAGGGCTTCAACCCACAGATACGCAGTATTTT	CASSVGLQPTDTQYF
TRBV5-8	TRBJ1-5	NA	NA	TGTGCCAGCAAGAGAGTTCGGGGGTTCAATCAGCCCCAGCATTTT	CASKRVRGFNQPQHF
TRBV19	TRBJ1-6	NA	NA	TGTGCCAGCTCAACTGTTCCAGGCACCTCCTATAATTCACCCCTCCACTTT	CASSTVPGTSYNSPLHF
TRBV6-5	TRBJ1-5	NA	NA	TGTGCCAGCATCCTTGGGCCTTATAGCAATCAGCCCCAGCATTTT	CASILGPYSNQPQHF